This T cell receptor (beta chain) was identified during a study of blood T cell repertoires in COVID-19. Produced via immunoSEQ multiplex PCR; TCRdb's table is partial and in-frame only. The repertoire holds roughly 130,000 clones, with around three quarters as singletons. CDR3 size: 16 residues. Germline values: CDR1 SSHAT, CDR2 FNYEAQ (reference sequence). Trimming removed 5 bases from V and 0 bases from J; junction bases left unmatched: 9. J is TRBJ2-5 and V is TRBV7-7; TRBD1 agrees at 7 bases. This TCR came from a man of 80 years or more with acute or convalescent COVID-19. The sequenced sample consisted of peripheral blood. The CDR3 DNA reads TGTGCCAGCAGCGCAGGGACAGCGCACAACCAAGAGACCCAGTACTTC. Translated: CASSAGTAHNQETQYF.